One sample yielded the 13 T cell receptor beta chains listed below, sequenced in a study of vaccination and CD4 T cells after COVID-19. Treatment reported: approximately 9-day PBMC culture with coronavirus spike peptide pools or control peptides (ViraFEST assay). The Oncomine TCR Beta short-read assay generated sequence data from the DNA of cultured CD4+ T cells. TCRdb passed the PCR reads through MiXCR, listing each CDR3 protein once. The table includes roughly 14,000 distinct CDR3 sequences, less than 35% detected once. Their specific antigens are unknown. This specimen was CD4+ T cells from blood, cultured in vitro, taken before SARS-CoV-2 vaccination. Receptors were obtained from a human donor who received a COVID-19 vaccine.

For the CDR3, the DNA is TGCGCCAGCAGCCCTTACAGGGAAAGCACAGATACGCAGTATTTT. Translation gives CASSPYRESTDTQYF. V is TRBV5-1 and J is TRBJ2-3, with D perhaps matching TRBD1 (6 bases). Looked up from germline, CDR1 is SGHRS and CDR2 is YFSETQ. V shed 4 bases and J shed 0 bases, with 12 bases lying between them. This CDR3 contains 15 residues.

This clonotype was observed a handful of times. V is TRBV5-6 and J is TRBJ2-4; weak D call: TRBD2 (6 bases). The CDR3 extends over 13 amino acids. V was cut by 1 base and J by 15 bases, with 17 bases left in between. Germline V gene lookup returns CDR1 SGHDT and CDR2 YYEEEE. CDR3 loop: CASSLSMGGARYF. The CDR3 DNA reads as TGTGCCAGCAGCTTGTCTATGGGGGGAGCCCGGTACTTC.

This clonotype was seen only a few times. This chain joins TRBV7-2 and TRBJ2-5, with 11 bases matching TRBD2. J lost 2 bases, V lost 5 bases, and 7 bases had no gene match. Germline CDR1 is SGHTA and CDR2 is FQGNSA. The length of the CDR3 is 16 residues. CDR3 in DNA: TGTGCCAGCAGCCTAGGACTAGCGGGCATACAAGAGACCCAGTACTTC. Amino acids: CASSLGLAGIQETQYF.

This clonotype was detected a few times. V is TRBV30 and J is TRBJ2-7, with D unresolved. Germline V gene lookup returns CDR1 GTSNPN and CDR2 SVGIG (reference sequence). V gave up 0 bases and J gave up 0 bases, with 12 bases separating them. The CDR3 spans 15 residues. The CDR3 here is CAWSVPPAHSYEQYF. CDR3 in DNA: TGTGCCTGGAGTGTACCGCCGGCACACTCCTACGAGCAGTACTTC. Based on the CDR3 plus reference TRBV30 and TRBJ2-7, the full variable domain is SQTIHQWPATLVQPVGSPLSLECTVEGTSNPNLYWYRQAAGRGLQLLFYSVGIGQISSEVPQNLSASRPQDRQFILSSKKLLLSDSGFYLCAWSVPPAHSYEQYFGPGTRLTVT.

This clonotype was seen once. V usage is TRBV20-1 and J usage is TRBJ2-1; D perhaps matches TRBD2 (5 bases). CDR1 is DFQATT and CDR2 is SNEGSKA in the germline V gene (reference sequence). This CDR3 has 13 residues. V was cut by 0 bases and J by 8 bases, with 11 bases left in between. This CDR3 is CSARELVGDEQFF. In nucleotides, the CDR3 is TGCAGTGCTAGAGAACTAGTTGGGGATGAGCAGTTCTTC.

The table lists this clonotype with a few counts. The rearrangement uses TRBV19 and TRBJ1-6, with 7 bases identical to TRBD1. The CDR3 is made up of 14 amino acids. Germline loops: CDR1 LNHDA, CDR2 SQIVND (reference sequence). V trimming: 6 bases; J trimming: 7 bases; junction bases outside the gene matches: 6. The DNA of the CDR3 is TGTGCCAGTAGCCGACAGGGTGGGAATTCACCCCTCCACTTT. It codes for CASSRQGGNSPLHF.

This clonotype was picked up a small number of times. CDR3 residues: CAISVSLANYGYTF. The CDR3 region has the DNA TGTGCCATCAGTGTATCCTTAGCTAACTATGGCTACACCTTC. The V call is TRBV10-3, the J call TRBJ1-2; no firm D call. Germline V gene sequence: CDR1 ENHRY, CDR2 SYGVKD. The CDR3 totals 14 residues. V shed 4 bases and J shed 0 bases, with 9 bases lying between them.

This chain connects TRBV7-9 to TRBJ2-3; D unclear. The CDR3 runs 12 residues. Trimming cost V 5 bases and J 3 bases, with 6 bases left between them. Germline V gene lookup returns CDR1 SEHNR and CDR2 FQNEAQ (reference sequence). As DNA, the CDR3 is TGTGCCAGCAGCCGGGCAACAGATACGCAGTATTTT. Translation: CASSRATDTQYF.

The chain recombines TRBV2 with TRBJ2-5; 11 positions match TRBD2. This CDR3 has 17 residues. Trimming at V came to 6 bases and at J to 1 base, leaving 10 bases not matched to a gene. Germline CDR1 is SNHLY and CDR2 is FYNNEI. CDR3 sequence: CASRRSSGGPSQETQYF. DNA for the CDR3: TGTGCCAGCAGGCGATCTAGCGGGGGGCCCAGCCAAGAGACCCAGTACTTC.

The chain recombines TRBV5-1 with TRBJ2-1, with TRBD1 matching over 9 bases. With V trimmed by 0 bases and J by 6 bases, 7 bases remained unmatched. Germline values: CDR1 SGHRS, CDR2 YFSETQ. The CDR3 totals 16 residues. The CDR3 loop is CASSLDRTGDFNEQFF. CDR3 coding DNA: TGCGCCAGCAGCTTGGATAGGACAGGGGACTTCAATGAGCAGTTCTTC.

Relative to its sample, this clonotype is medium-sized. The rearrangement uses TRBV7-2 and TRBJ2-3; 9 bases are a match to TRBD2. The V gene's germline CDR1 is SGHTA and CDR2 FQGNSA. There are 15 residues in the CDR3. J gave up 6 bases and V 5 bases, and 9 bases lay outside the gene matches. CDR3 nucleotide sequence: TGTGCCAGCAGCCTTTTGGCGGGGGGGCCGGATACGCAGTATTTT. Residues: CASSLLAGGPDTQYF.

The sample holds a few counts of this clonotype. The chain uses TRBV2 and TRBJ1-1; perhaps TRBD1 as D (5 bases). The CDR3 totals 13 residues. The germline V gene has CDR1 SNHLY and CDR2 FYNNEI. Trimming removed 3 bases from V and 10 bases from J, with 15 bases in between. In DNA form, the CDR3 reads TGTGCCAGCAGTGAGGAGCAGGGCTCTACAGCTTTCTTT. Amino acid sequence: CASSEEQGSTAFF.

About this clonotype: At one boundary the junction diverges from the germline segment, which might be a read error. The gene calls are TRBV28 and TRBJ2-3; 8 nucleotides line up with TRBD2. Germline lookup yields CDR1 MDHEN and CDR2 SYDVKM. This CDR3 contains 14 residues. The CDR3 coding sequence is TGTGCCAGCGCTCCGGCGGGGGGCACCGATACGCAGTATTTT. Translation: CASAPAGGTDTQYF.